These T cell receptor beta chains were read from a single sample in a study of control samples from healthy donors and cancer patients. Repertoires were generated with immunoSEQ multiplex PCR, while TCRdb's copy carries only in-frame clones and drops some. The sample has around 130,000 clones, roughly 91% seen once; the top ten hold approximately 7.5%. The specimen was PBMCs. These receptors were collected from a man in his forties or fifties with head and neck cancer. Each CDR3 is given with its conserved first and last residue. The order of the fields is J gene, clone size, V gene, D gene, CDR3 DNA, CDR3 protein. A D gene is named only where the DNA matches it firmly. Expanded clones get a size class; other rows say once, few or many, or leave the size out.

J: TRBJ1-3; size: .; V: TRBV19; D: .; DNA: TGTGCCAGCTCCCCCGCTGGAAACACCATATATTTT; CDR3: CASSPAGNTIYF
J: TRBJ1-5; size: .; V: TRBV15; D: .; DNA: TGTGCCACCTCCGGGAGCAATCAGCCCCAGCATTTT; CDR3: CATSGSNQPQHF
J: TRBJ2-1; size: .; V: TRBV7-3; D: TRBD1; DNA: TGTGCCAGCAGTCCGGGACAGAGTTACAATGAGCAGTTCTTC; CDR3: CASSPGQSYNEQFF
J: TRBJ2-5; size: .; V: TRBV5-1; D: .; DNA: TGCGCCAGCAGCTACAGGATTCAGGGGGAGACCCAGTACTTC; CDR3: CASSYRIQGETQYF
J: TRBJ1-5; size: few; V: TRBV6-2/TRBV6-3; D: .; DNA: TGTGCCAGCAGTTTTTTCATCGGGGGCCATCAGCCCCAGCATTTT; CDR3: CASSFFIGGHQPQHF
J: TRBJ2-7; size: .; V: TRBV3-1/TRBV3-2; D: .; DNA: TGTGCCAGCAGCCCTCTAGGGCAGGTACCCTACGAGCAGTACTTC; CDR3: CASSPLGQVPYEQYF
J: TRBJ1-1; size: .; V: TRBV11-2; D: .; DNA: TGTGCCAGCAGCCGTATAGGGATAAAAAGCCTCAACACTGAAGCTTTCTTT; CDR3: CASSRIGIKSLNTEAFF
J: TRBJ2-3; size: once; V: TRBV4-1; D: TRBD1; DNA: TGCGCCAGCAGCCAACAGGGGGCAAGCACAGATACGCAGTATTTT; CDR3: CASSQQGASTDTQYF
J: TRBJ2-2; size: .; V: TRBV11-3; D: .; DNA: TGTGCCAGCAGCTTAGGAACAAACACCGGGGAGCTGTTTTTT; CDR3: CASSLGTNTGELFF
J: TRBJ1-1; size: .; V: TRBV27; D: .; DNA: TGTGCCAGCAGTTTATCCGGATGGGGGTCTGAAGCTTTCTTT; CDR3: CASSLSGWGSEAFF
J: TRBJ2-7; size: .; V: TRBV19; D: TRBD1; DNA: TGTGCCAGTAGTACAGGGCCGGGACAGATCGAGCAGTACTTC; CDR3: CASSTGPGQIEQYF
J: TRBJ2-2; size: .; V: TRBV9; D: .; DNA: TGTGCCAGCAGCGTACCCCCTGGGAACGGGGAGCTGTTTTTT; CDR3: CASSVPPGNGELFF
J: TRBJ2-1; size: .; V: TRBV18; D: TRBD2; DNA: TGTGCCAGCTCACCGCCGGGAGGCGCCTACAATGAGCAGTTCTTC; CDR3: CASSPPGGAYNEQFF
J: TRBJ2-1; size: .; V: TRBV6-2/TRBV6-3; D: TRBD2; DNA: TGTGCCAGCAGCCATCTAGCGGGGGGCCGTGTTTCCTACAATGAGCAGTTCTTC; CDR3: CASSHLAGGRVSYNEQFF
J: TRBJ1-1; size: .; V: TRBV5-1; D: .; DNA: TGCGCCAGCAGCTTGGGCGGGTTTGAAGCTTTCTTT; CDR3: CASSLGGFEAFF
J: TRBJ2-7; size: .; V: TRBV2; D: TRBD2; DNA: TGTGCCAGCAGTGATGGGCTAGCGGGAGCCCTGAACTACGAGCAGTACTTC; CDR3: CASSDGLAGALNYEQYF
J: TRBJ1-1; size: .; V: TRBV30; D: .; DNA: TGTGCCTCCCGCGCGGGCCTGAGCACTGAAGCTTTCTTT; CDR3: CASRAGLSTEAFF
J: TRBJ2-3; size: .; V: TRBV9; D: .; DNA: TGTGCCAGCAGACGAACAGACGCTAGCACAGATACGCAGTATTTT; CDR3: CASRRTDASTDTQYF
J: TRBJ1-4; size: .; V: TRBV27; D: .; DNA: TGTGCCAGCAGTTTCACGGGGAATGAAAAACTGTTTTTT; CDR3: CASSFTGNEKLFF
J: TRBJ1-6; size: .; V: TRBV7-9; D: TRBD1; DNA: TGTGCCAGCAGCCGGGGACAGGGTAATTCACCCCTCCACTTT; CDR3: CASSRGQGNSPLHF
J: TRBJ2-3; size: .; V: TRBV6-5; D: TRBD2; DNA: TGTGCCAGCAGTTACCCTGGGACTAGCGGGAGGAATACGCAGTATTTT; CDR3: CASSYPGTSGRNTQYF
J: TRBJ2-4; size: .; V: TRBV7-3; D: .; DNA: TGTGCCAGCAGCTTAAGGGGGACAGCCAAAAACATTCAGTACTTC; CDR3: CASSLRGTAKNIQYF
J: TRBJ2-2; size: few; V: TRBV7-9; D: .; DNA: TGTGCCAGCAGCGCACAGGTGATCCGGAGGGCCGGGGAGCTGTTTTTT; CDR3: CASSAQVIRRAGELFF
J: TRBJ2-5; size: .; V: TRBV11-2; D: .; DNA: TGTGCCAGCAGCTGGAGGTATCGAGAGACCCAGTACTTC; CDR3: CASSWRYRETQYF
J: TRBJ1-1; size: .; V: TRBV27; D: TRBD1; DNA: TGTGCCAGCAGTATTACCCCCTTTCCTACAGGGGCGGCCACTGAAGCTTTCTTT; CDR3: CASSITPFPTGAATEAFF
J: TRBJ2-3; size: .; V: TRBV28; D: .; DNA: TGTGCCAGCAACTTCGTGGGGGGAGCAGATACGCAGTATTTT; CDR3: CASNFVGGADTQYF
J: TRBJ2-7; size: .; V: TRBV28; D: TRBD1; DNA: TGTGCCAGCAGCTATCCTCAACGACAGGGGGCGTACGAGCAGTACTTC; CDR3: CASSYPQRQGAYEQYF
J: TRBJ1-5; size: few; V: TRBV7-9; D: .; DNA: TGTGCCAGCAGCTTATTTGGCAATCAGCCCCAGCATTTT; CDR3: CASSLFGNQPQHF